What follows describes a single T cell receptor (beta chain). Its antigen is still unknown. In the PCR, 60 Vbeta and 13 Jbeta primers were used. The protocol was immunoSEQ multiplex PCR, while the TCRdb copy is restricted to in-frame clones and leaves out a portion. The sample lists about 150,000 clones, 75% to 85% occurring once. This entry belongs to a study of cytomegalovirus exposure and HLA in healthy donors. General study results and limits: After further analysis at a later stage, 16,951 TCR beta sequences were associated with HLA alleles at 0.05 false discovery rate. Despite most TCR sequences being rare, some public TCRs occurred in many donors. Most CMV-associated TCR beta chains were later found to appear HLA-restricted.

The CDR3 is 11 residues long. The V end lost 2 bases, the J end lost 6 bases, and 3 bases lay between the germline ends. Germline CDR1 is MNHEY and CDR2 is SVGAGI. The sequenced sample consisted of PBMCs. The sequence was obtained from a woman in her 30s in good health and CMV-seropositive. The genes are TRBV6-5 and TRBJ2-3; no clear D gene. The CDR3 region has the DNA TGTGCCAGCAGTTACCTGGATACGCAGTATTTT. Protein product: CASSYLDTQYF.